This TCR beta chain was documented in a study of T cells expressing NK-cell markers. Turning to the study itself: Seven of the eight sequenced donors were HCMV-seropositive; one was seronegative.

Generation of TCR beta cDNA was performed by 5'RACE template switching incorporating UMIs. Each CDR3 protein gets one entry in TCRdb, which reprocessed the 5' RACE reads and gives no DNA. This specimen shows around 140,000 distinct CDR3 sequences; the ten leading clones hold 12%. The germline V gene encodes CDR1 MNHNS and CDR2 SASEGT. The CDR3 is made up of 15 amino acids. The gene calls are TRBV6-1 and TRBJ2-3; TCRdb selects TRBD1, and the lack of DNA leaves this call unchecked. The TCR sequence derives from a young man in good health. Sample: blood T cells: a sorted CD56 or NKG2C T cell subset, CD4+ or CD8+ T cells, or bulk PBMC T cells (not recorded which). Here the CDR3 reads CASSQGAPSTDTQYF.